This is a list of T cell receptor beta chains from one sample in a study of cytomegalovirus exposure and HLA in healthy donors. Generated by immunoSEQ multiplex PCR, the TCRdb table keeps only in-frame clones and is missing some. The sample includes 140,000 to 150,000 clones, about 80% of them seen just once. The sequenced sample consisted of PBMCs. All receptors derive from a female donor in good health and CMV-seronegative. Each CDR3 is given with its conserved first and last residue. Fields, in order: J gene, V gene, D gene, clone size, CDR3 protein, CDR3 DNA. A D gene is named only where the DNA matches it firmly. Part of the rows lack a size; the others show once, few, many or a class for expanded clones.

TRBJ1-2,TRBV30,.,.,CAWKGGMTANYGYTF,TGTGCCTGGAAAGGGGGAATGACTGCTAACTATGGCTACACCTTC
TRBJ1-1,TRBV7-8,TRBD1,.,CASSIRQGLTEAFF,TGTGCCAGCAGCATCCGACAGGGCCTCACTGAAGCTTTCTTT
TRBJ2-5,TRBV2,.,.,CASSDIRGWASQETQYF,TGTGCCAGCAGTGACATCAGGGGATGGGCCTCTCAAGAGACCCAGTACTTC
TRBJ1-4,TRBV19,.,.,CASSITPTGTNEKLFF,TGTGCCAGTAGTATAACCCCCACAGGGACGAATGAAAAACTGTTTTTT
TRBJ2-1,TRBV7-9,.,few,CASSPSTRVEQFF,TGTGCCAGCAGCCCAAGCACCAGGGTTGAGCAGTTCTTC
TRBJ1-2,TRBV7-9,TRBD1,few,CASSLSGGNGYTF,TGTGCCAGCAGCTTATCAGGGGGCAATGGCTACACCTTC
TRBJ1-5,TRBV27,TRBD1,.,CVSTADRASNQPQHF,TGTGTCAGCACCGCGGACAGGGCTAGCAATCAGCCCCAGCATTTT
TRBJ2-6,TRBV5-1,TRBD1,.,CASSRRQGDSGANVLTF,TGCGCCAGCAGTCGGAGACAGGGGGACTCTGGGGCCAACGTCCTGACTTTC
TRBJ1-2,TRBV14,.,.,CASSQHGYGYTF,TGTGCCAGCAGCCAACACGGCTATGGCTACACCTTC
TRBJ2-3,TRBV29-1,TRBD2,once,CSALAGVGTDTQYF,TGCAGCGCACTAGCGGGGGTGGGCACAGATACGCAGTATTTT
TRBJ1-2,TRBV6-1,.,once,CASSGIGGVYGYTF,TGTGCCAGCAGTGGTATTGGGGGGGTGTATGGCTACACCTTC
TRBJ1-1,TRBV5-1,.,.,CASSFGPGNTEAFF,TGCGCCAGCAGCTTCGGTCCCGGGAACACTGAAGCTTTCTTT
TRBJ2-2,TRBV7-2,TRBD2,.,CASSLVRLAGGSTGELFF,TGTGCCAGCAGCTTAGTAAGACTAGCGGGGGGGAGCACCGGGGAGCTGTTTTTT
TRBJ1-5,TRBV6-5,TRBD1,.,CASSRGTFQPQHF,TGTGCCAGTTCCAGGGGGACGTTTCAGCCCCAGCATTTT
TRBJ2-3,TRBV5-4,TRBD2,.,CASSLDLGGGSTDTQYF,TGTGCCAGCAGCTTGGATCTCGGGGGGGGCAGCACAGATACGCAGTATTTT
TRBJ1-6,TRBV25-1,TRBD1,.,CASTAQGVNSPLHF,TGTGCCAGCACAGCACAGGGGGTAAATTCACCCCTCCACTTT
TRBJ2-6,TRBV10-3,.,few,CAISESDTGMTSGANVLTF,TGTGCCATCAGTGAGTCCGATACGGGAATGACCTCTGGGGCCAACGTCCTGACTTTC
TRBJ1-6,TRBV30,TRBD1,.,CAWTPPPQDREAWGSPLHF,TGTGCCTGGACCCCTCCCCCCCAGGACAGGGAAGCTTGGGGATCACCCCTCCACTTT
TRBJ1-1,TRBV5-8,.,.,CASTYPWSTEAFF,TGTGCCAGCACCTACCCGTGGAGCACTGAAGCTTTCTTT
TRBJ1-6,TRBV28,.,.,CASSLAGPPLHF,TGTGCCAGCAGTTTAGCAGGGCCACCCCTCCACTTT
TRBJ2-7,TRBV2,.,.,CASSVQTGGPYEQYF,TGTGCCAGCAGTGTCCAGACAGGCGGACCTTACGAGCAGTACTTC
TRBJ1-2,TRBV10-3,.,.,CAISEYSYKGYTF,TGTGCCATCAGTGAATACAGCTATAAGGGCTACACCTTC
TRBJ2-1,TRBV27,.,.,CASSLIQKNEQFF,TGTGCCAGCAGTTTGATACAGAAAAATGAGCAGTTCTTC
TRBJ2-7,TRBV28,TRBD2,.,CASARASGVYEQYF,TGTGCTTCTGCCAGGGCTAGCGGGGTCTACGAGCAGTACTTC
TRBJ1-1,TRBV5-1,.,few,CASSPQLMNTEAFF,TGCGCCAGCAGCCCGCAACTCATGAACACTGAAGCTTTCTTT
TRBJ2-7,TRBV30,.,.,CAWSDQGPYEQYF,TGTGCCTGGAGTGATCAGGGGCCGTACGAGCAGTACTTC
TRBJ1-3,TRBV28,.,once,CASRGSGRAYSGNTIYF,TGTGCCAGCCGGGGGTCCGGCAGGGCTTACTCTGGAAACACCATATATTTT
TRBJ2-1,TRBV11-3,.,.,CASSLMWGVNEQFF,TGTGCCAGCAGCTTGATGTGGGGGGTCAATGAGCAGTTCTTC
TRBJ2-5,TRBV30,TRBD2,.,CAWSVLAGVETQYF,TGTGCCTGGAGTGTACTAGCGGGGGTAGAGACCCAGTACTTC
TRBJ2-2,TRBV7-6,.,.,CASSLRVGELFF,TGTGCCAGCAGCTTACGGGTCGGGGAGCTGTTTTTT
TRBJ2-1,TRBV7-8,.,.,CASSLRRAGVEQFF,TGTGCCAGCAGCTTAAGGAGGGCCGGCGTTGAGCAGTTCTTC
TRBJ2-1,TRBV5-1,.,.,CASSLLVATRDNEQFF,TGCGCCAGCAGCTTGCTGGTAGCCACGAGGGACAATGAGCAGTTCTTC
TRBJ1-5,TRBV19,.,few,CASSNLPGVKGNQPQHF,TGTGCCAGTAGTAACTTACCGGGGGTCAAAGGCAATCAGCCCCAGCATTTT
TRBJ1-5,TRBV6-1,TRBD1,.,CASSEALGTASNQPQHF,TGTGCCAGCAGTGAAGCGCTCGGGACAGCTAGCAATCAGCCCCAGCATTTT